This passage covers 9 T cell receptor beta chains from one sample sequenced in a study of shared clonotypes between healthy human individuals. Repertoires were generated with immunoSEQ multiplex PCR, while TCRdb's copy carries only in-frame clones and drops some. This table has about 600,000 clones, roughly 97% appearing once. Specimen: naive CD4+ T cells sorted from blood. Subset noted: CD45RA+ positively selected. The receptors derive from a young woman in good health.

CDR3 bases: TGTGCCACCAGCGCGCGGGAATTGGCGCGCGAGCAGTACTTC. Translation: CATSARELAREQYF. The chain recombines TRBV15 with TRBJ2-7; D perhaps matches TRBD2 (6 bases). The CDR3 sequence is 14 residues long. V lost 5 bases, J lost 6 bases, and 17 bases lay in between. Germline-derived CDR1 and CDR2 are LNHNV and YYDKDF (reference sequence).

The rearrangement joins TRBV4-1 to TRBJ2-3, with TRBD2 matching 7 bases. This CDR3 region has 15 residues. After removal of 1 base from V and 6 bases from J, the junction contained 7 bases not matched to a gene. Germline CDR1 and CDR2: MGHRA and YSYEKL. CDR3 DNA: TGCGCCAGCAGCCAAGCGGGAGTCGGGGGGGATACGCAGTATTTT. Translated: CASSQAGVGGDTQYF.

The V gene is TRBV30, the J gene TRBJ2-5; D may be TRBD2 (6 bases). Deletions cut 6 bases from V and 3 bases from J, with 11 bases between. CDR1 GTSNPN and CDR2 SVGIG come from the germline V gene (reference sequence). This CDR3 is built from 12 residues. Here the CDR3 DNA reads TGTGCCTGCAGAGGAGGGAAAGAGACCCAGTACTTC. Translating it yields CACRGGKETQYF. Full variable domain (remainder filled in from reference TRBV30 and TRBJ2-5): SQTIHQWPATLVQPVGSPLSLECTVEGTSNPNLYWYRQAAGRGLQLLFYSVGIGQISSEVPQNLSASRPQDRQFILSSKKLLLSDSGFYLCACRGGKETQYFGPGTRLLVL.

The V and J genes are TRBV11-2 and TRBJ1-2; D may be TRBD1 (5 bases). Trimming stripped 4 bases from V and 1 base from J, with 10 bases between. Germline CDR1 and CDR2: SGHAT and FQNNGV. The CDR3 contains 14 residues. The CDR3 loop reads CASSWGNRNYGYTF. In DNA form, the CDR3 reads TGTGCCAGCAGCTGGGGGAACCGTAACTATGGCTACACCTTC.

The V call is TRBV19, the J call TRBJ1-5; D is ambiguous. Germline CDR1 LNHDA, CDR2 SQIVND (reference sequence). The CDR3 is made up of 14 amino acids. Trimming shortened V by 0 bases and J by 5 bases, and 8 bases separated the two germline ends. The CDR3 protein is CASSIEVLDQPQHF. The CDR3, as DNA: TGTGCCAGTAGTATAGAGGTACTGGATCAGCCCCAGCATTTT.

The J gene is TRBJ2-1, the V gene TRBV14; 8 nucleotides line up with TRBD1. The V gene end was trimmed by 2 bases and the J gene end by 12 bases; junction bases not matched to a gene: 9. Per the germline V gene, CDR1 is SGHDN and CDR2 is FVKESK. CDR3 length equals 14 residues. The chain's CDR3 is CASSQNLGQGGQFF. The DNA of the CDR3 is TGTGCCAGCAGCCAAAACCTTGGACAGGGAGGGCAGTTCTTC.

The chain carries TRBV5-1 and TRBJ2-1; the D is unclear. The V and J ends lost 1 base and 0 bases respectively, with 8 bases between them. The CDR3 runs to 15 residues. CDR1 and CDR2 from the germline V gene are SGHRS and YFSETQ. The CDR3 spells CASSLRLSSYNEQFF. CDR3 sequence (DNA): TGCGCCAGCAGCTTGAGGTTGAGCTCCTACAATGAGCAGTTCTTC.

V and J are TRBV5-1 and TRBJ2-3; D is uncertain. The CDR3 consists of 17 residues. The V end was cut by 5 bases, the J end by 0 bases, with 19 bases between. Germline loops: CDR1 SGHRS, CDR2 YFSETQ. For the CDR3, the DNA is TGCGCCAGCAGTCGTGCGTTAGGCTCTACTAGCACAGATACGCAGTATTTT. The encoded protein is CASSRALGSTSTDTQYF.

The chain combines TRBV2 with TRBJ2-7, with D maybe TRBD2 (5 bases). Trimming took off 8 bases at V and 4 bases at J, with 9 bases between the two ends. This CDR3 is built from 11 residues. Germline V gene sequence: CDR1 SNHLY, CDR2 FYNNEI. The CDR3 region has the DNA TGTGCCAGCCGGGCGGGTTACGAGCAGTACTTC. Amino acids: CASRAGYEQYF.